This T cell receptor (beta chain) was documented in a study of CD8 T cells in Susac syndrome. General study points: It was acknowledged in the study that the number of individuals who were included in its TCR sequencing and HLA analysis was relatively small.

A remark on this clonotype: Its antigen is as yet unknown.

Random-hexamer reverse transcription was applied to roughly 0.5 to 1 ug RNA. Each CDR3 protein gets one entry after TCRdb re-called the immunoSEQ multiplex PCR reads with MiXCR. The data show about 140,000 distinct CDR3 sequences, roughly 95% seen once. CD8+ and CD4+ T cells were negatively isolated; TEMRA cells were FACS-enriched. There are 15 residues in the CDR3. The germline V and J ends were trimmed by 1 base and 6 bases, with 14 bases remaining between them. The germline V gene encodes CDR1 LGHDT and CDR2 YNNKEL (reference sequence). Sequencing was done on a sample of CD4+ T cells from PBMCs. The J gene is TRBJ2-3, the V gene TRBV3-1; maybe TRBD1 (6 bases). This receptor was identified in a human donor with multiple sclerosis. The CDR3 DNA reads TGTGCCAGCAGCCAAGGAGACCTGGGGGCGGATACGCAGTATTTT. Its protein product is CASSQGDLGADTQYF.